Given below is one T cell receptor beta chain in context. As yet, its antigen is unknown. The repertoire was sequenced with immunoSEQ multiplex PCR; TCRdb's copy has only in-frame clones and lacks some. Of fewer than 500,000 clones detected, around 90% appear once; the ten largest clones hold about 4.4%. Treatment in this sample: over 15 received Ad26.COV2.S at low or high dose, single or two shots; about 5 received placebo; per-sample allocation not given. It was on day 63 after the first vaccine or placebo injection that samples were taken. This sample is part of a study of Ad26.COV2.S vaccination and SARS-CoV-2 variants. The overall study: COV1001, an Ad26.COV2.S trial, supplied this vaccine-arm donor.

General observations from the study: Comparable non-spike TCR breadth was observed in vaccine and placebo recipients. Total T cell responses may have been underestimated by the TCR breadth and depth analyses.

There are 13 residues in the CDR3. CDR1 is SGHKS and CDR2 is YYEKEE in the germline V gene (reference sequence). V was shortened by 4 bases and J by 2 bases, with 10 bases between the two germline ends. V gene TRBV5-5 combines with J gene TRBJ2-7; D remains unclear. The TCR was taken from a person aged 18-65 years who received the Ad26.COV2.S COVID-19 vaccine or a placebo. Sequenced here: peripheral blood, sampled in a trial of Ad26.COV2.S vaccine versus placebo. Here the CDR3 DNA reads TGTGCCAGCAGCCACGGTGGTACCTACGAGCAGTACTTC. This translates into CASSHGGTYEQYF.